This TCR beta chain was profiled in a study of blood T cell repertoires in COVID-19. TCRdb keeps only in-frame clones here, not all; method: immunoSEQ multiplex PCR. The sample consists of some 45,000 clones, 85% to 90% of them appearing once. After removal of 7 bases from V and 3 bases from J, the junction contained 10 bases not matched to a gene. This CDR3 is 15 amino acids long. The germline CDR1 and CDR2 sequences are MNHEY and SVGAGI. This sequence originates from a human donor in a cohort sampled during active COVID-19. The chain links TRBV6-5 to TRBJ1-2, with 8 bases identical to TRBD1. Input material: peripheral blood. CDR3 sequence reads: CASTPQGAGHYGYTF. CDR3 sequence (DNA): TGTGCCAGCACTCCCCAGGGGGCAGGCCACTATGGCTACACCTTC.